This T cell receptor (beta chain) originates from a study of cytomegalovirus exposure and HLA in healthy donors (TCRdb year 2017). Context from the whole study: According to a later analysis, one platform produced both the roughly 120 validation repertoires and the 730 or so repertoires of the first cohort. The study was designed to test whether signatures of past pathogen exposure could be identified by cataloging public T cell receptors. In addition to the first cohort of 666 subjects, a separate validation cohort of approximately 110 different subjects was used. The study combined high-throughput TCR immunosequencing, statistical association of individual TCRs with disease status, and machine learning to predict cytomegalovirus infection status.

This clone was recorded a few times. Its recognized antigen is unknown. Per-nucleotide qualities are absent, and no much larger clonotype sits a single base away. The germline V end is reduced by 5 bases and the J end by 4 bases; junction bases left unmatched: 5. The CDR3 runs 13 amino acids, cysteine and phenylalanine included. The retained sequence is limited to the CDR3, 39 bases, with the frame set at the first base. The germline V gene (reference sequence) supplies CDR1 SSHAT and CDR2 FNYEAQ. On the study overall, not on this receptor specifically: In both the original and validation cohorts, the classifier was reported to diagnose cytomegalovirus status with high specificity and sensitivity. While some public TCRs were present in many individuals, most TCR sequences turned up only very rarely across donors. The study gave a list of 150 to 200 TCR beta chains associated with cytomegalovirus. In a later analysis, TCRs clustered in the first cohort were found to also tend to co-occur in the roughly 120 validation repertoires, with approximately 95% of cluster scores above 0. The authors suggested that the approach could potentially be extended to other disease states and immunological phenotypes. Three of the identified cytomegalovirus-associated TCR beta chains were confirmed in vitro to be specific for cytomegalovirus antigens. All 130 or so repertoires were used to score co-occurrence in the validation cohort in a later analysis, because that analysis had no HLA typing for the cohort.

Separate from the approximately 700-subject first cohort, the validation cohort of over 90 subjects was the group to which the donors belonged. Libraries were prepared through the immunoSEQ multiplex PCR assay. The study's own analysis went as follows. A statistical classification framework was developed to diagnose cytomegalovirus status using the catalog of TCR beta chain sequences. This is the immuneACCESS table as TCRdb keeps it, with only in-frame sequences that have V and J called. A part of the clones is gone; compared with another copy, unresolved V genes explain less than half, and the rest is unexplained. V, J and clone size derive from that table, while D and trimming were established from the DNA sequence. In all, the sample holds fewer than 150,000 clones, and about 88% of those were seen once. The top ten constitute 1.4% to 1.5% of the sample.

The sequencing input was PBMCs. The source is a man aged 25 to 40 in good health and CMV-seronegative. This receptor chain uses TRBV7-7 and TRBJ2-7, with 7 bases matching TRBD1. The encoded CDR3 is CASSASTGYEQYF. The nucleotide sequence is TGTGCCAGCAGCGCTTCGACAGGGTACGAGCAGTACTTC.